This T cell receptor (beta chain) was found in a study of type 1 regulatory T cells. The CDR3 totals 15 residues. Germline V gives CDR1 SGHVS, CDR2 FQNEAQ. V was clipped by 2 bases and J by 6 bases; unmatched bases: 6. There are a few counts of this clonotype. MiXCR, applied by TCRdb to the reads, yields one record per CDR3 protein. The repertoire holds 80,000 to 100,000 distinct CDR3 sequences, less than 40% seen once, with less than 2.5% in the top ten. This chain uses TRBV7-8 with TRBJ1-1; TRBD1 aligns across 10 bases. Sequences were obtained from CD4+ T cells, either the whole sample or a sorted fraction (not recorded which). This receptor was obtained from a human donor in good health. CDR3 in amino acids: CASSLWDRGFAEAFF. CDR3 coding DNA: TGTGCCAGCAGCTTATGGGACAGGGGTTTCGCTGAAGCTTTCTTT.